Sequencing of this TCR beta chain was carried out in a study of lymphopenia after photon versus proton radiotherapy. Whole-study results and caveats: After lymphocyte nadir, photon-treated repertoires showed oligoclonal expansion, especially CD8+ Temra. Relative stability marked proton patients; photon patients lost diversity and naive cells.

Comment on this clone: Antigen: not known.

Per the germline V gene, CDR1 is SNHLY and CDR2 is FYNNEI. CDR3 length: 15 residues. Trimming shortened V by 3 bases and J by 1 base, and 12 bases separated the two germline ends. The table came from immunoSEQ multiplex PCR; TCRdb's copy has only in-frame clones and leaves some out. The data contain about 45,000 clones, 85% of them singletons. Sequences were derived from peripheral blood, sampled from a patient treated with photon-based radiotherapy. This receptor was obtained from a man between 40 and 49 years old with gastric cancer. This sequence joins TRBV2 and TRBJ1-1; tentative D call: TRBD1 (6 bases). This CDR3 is CASSEGAYGNTEAFF. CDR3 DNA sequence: TGTGCCAGCAGTGAGGGGGCATATGGGAACACTGAAGCTTTCTTT.